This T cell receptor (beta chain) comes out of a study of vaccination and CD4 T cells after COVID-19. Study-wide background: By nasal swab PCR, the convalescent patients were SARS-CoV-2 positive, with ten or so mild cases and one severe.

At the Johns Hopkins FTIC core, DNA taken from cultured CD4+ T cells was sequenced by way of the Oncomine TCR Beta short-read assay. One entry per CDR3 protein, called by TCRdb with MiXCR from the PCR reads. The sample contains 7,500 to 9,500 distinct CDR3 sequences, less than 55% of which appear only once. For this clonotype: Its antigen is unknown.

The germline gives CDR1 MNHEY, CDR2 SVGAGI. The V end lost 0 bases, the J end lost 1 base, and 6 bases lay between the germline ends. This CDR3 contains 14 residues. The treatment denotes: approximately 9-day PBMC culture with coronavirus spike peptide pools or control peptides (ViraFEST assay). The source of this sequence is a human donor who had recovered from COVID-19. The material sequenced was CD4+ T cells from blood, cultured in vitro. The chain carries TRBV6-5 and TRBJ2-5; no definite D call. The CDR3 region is CASSYSGSQETQYF. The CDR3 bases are TGTGCCAGCAGTTACTCCGGCAGCCAAGAGACCCAGTACTTC.